The 23 T cell receptor beta chains listed next were all sequenced from one sample in a study of shared clonotypes between healthy human individuals. Measured with immunoSEQ multiplex PCR; TCRdb has only the in-frame clones, and not every one. The sample records approximately 100,000 clones, roughly two thirds being singletons. Sequenced sample: memory CD8+ T cells sorted from blood. Subset denoted: CD45RO+ cells pooled with CCR7-negative TemRA cells. These receptor sequences come from a man between 25 and 39 years old in good health.

This chain connects TRBV28 to TRBJ2-1; weak D call: TRBD1 (5 bases). Germline CDR1 is MDHEN and CDR2 is SYDVKM. There are 15 residues in the CDR3. The germline V and J ends were trimmed by 7 bases and 5 bases, with 18 bases remaining between them. In DNA form, the CDR3 reads TGTGCCAGCAACCCGCCAGGGAAGGGTCACAATGAGCAGTTCTTC. It translates to CASNPPGKGHNEQFF.

This clone was seen just once. Germline and junction disagree at one end, which may indicate a read error. The rearrangement uses TRBV5-6 and TRBJ2-3, with 8 bases matching TRBD1. CDR3 length equals 13 residues. Germline-derived CDR1 and CDR2 are SGHDT and YYEEEE. The CDR3: CASSGPRGDRFDF. CDR3 in DNA: TGTGCCAGCAGCGGCCCCAGAGGGGACAGGTTCGATTTT.

The chain couples TRBV6-1 to TRBJ2-3; D might be TRBD1 (6 bases). Trimming took 1 base from V and 7 from J, leaving 9 bases between them. This CDR3 region has 13 residues. Germline CDR1 MNHNS, CDR2 SASEGT. The CDR3 DNA sequence: TGTGCCAGCAGTGAAGGGGGACACTATACGCAGTATTTT. This codes for CASSEGGHYTQYF.

This chain joins TRBV6-6 and TRBJ2-4; 7 bases are a match to TRBD2. The germline gives CDR1 MNHNY, CDR2 SVGAGI (reference sequence). V gave up 8 bases and J gave up 7 bases; unmatched junction bases: 8. The CDR3 contains 13 residues. The CDR3 DNA reads TGTGCCAGCGCTAGCGGCCCTCAGAACATTCAGTACTTC. Translation: CASASGPQNIQYF.

The chain uses TRBV14 and TRBJ2-3; D gene ambiguous. V lost 3 bases and J lost 4, with 5 bases in between. Per the germline V gene, CDR1 is SGHDN and CDR2 is FVKESK. CDR3 length equals 12 residues. Here the CDR3 reads CASSHAADTQYF. For the CDR3, the DNA is TGTGCCAGCAGCCATGCAGCAGATACGCAGTATTTT.

V usage is TRBV7-2 and J usage is TRBJ1-1; maybe TRBD1 (5 bases). The CDR3 runs to 13 residues. Germline lookup yields CDR1 SGHTA and CDR2 FQGNSA. V lost 2 bases, J lost 7 bases, and 11 bases lay in between. CDR3 residues: CASSLRQSNEAFF. CDR3 sequence (DNA): TGTGCCAGCAGCTTAAGACAGAGTAATGAAGCTTTCTTT.

V usage is TRBV28 and J usage is TRBJ2-7; TRBD2 is a possible D gene (5 bases). Germline V gene lookup returns CDR1 MDHEN and CDR2 SYDVKM. This CDR3 is built from 13 residues. Trimming stripped 10 bases from V and 0 bases from J, with 13 bases between. CDR3 loop: CATHEGSSYEQYF. The CDR3 DNA sequence: TGTGCCACTCACGAAGGGAGCTCCTACGAGCAGTACTTC.

This clone was seen just once. Given a much more abundant clone one base away, this may be a read error. The sample contains more than one DNA sequence encoding this CDR3. This chain links TRBV7-2 with TRBJ1-5, with 9 positions matching TRBD1. This CDR3 contains 16 residues. Looked up from germline, CDR1 is SGHTA and CDR2 is FQGNSA. The CDR3 bases are TGCGCCAGCAGCTTTCTGGGACAGGGAATCAATCAGCCCCAGCATTTT. It specifies CASSFLGQGINQPQHF.

The chain joins TRBV29-1 to TRBJ2-5; 8 nucleotides line up with TRBD2. Germline V CDR1 and CDR2: SQVTM, ANQGSEA. Losses at the gene ends were 5 bases for V and 5 bases for J; bases not matched to a gene: 10. This CDR3 comprises 14 residues. CDR3 DNA sequence: TGCAGCGTTCGCGGGGGGCCCGGCCGGGAGACCCAGTACTTC. Protein product: CSVRGGPGRETQYF.

The V call is TRBV7-2, the J call TRBJ2-1, with 8 positions matching TRBD2. Germline trimming cut 0 bases from V and 8 bases from J; bases unmatched to any gene: 6. Germline CDR1 reads SGHTA; CDR2 reads FQGNSA. The CDR3 is 15 residues long. The CDR3 region is CASSLAVGRGDEQFF. For the CDR3, the DNA is TGTGCCAGCAGCTTAGCCGTCGGGAGGGGTGATGAGCAGTTCTTC.

Many counts were recorded for this clone. The chain joins TRBV6-1 to TRBJ2-2, with D possibly matching TRBD1 (6 bases). CDR1 is MNHNS and CDR2 is SASEGT in the germline V gene. V was cut by 7 bases and J by 2 bases, with 14 bases left in between. The length of the CDR3 is 15 residues. CDR3 in amino acids: CASTRKGENTGELFF. In DNA, the CDR3 is TGTGCCAGCACCCGAAAGGGGGAAAACACCGGGGAGCTGTTTTTT.

The chain combines TRBV27 with TRBJ1-2; TRBD1 agrees at 10 bases. This CDR3 is 17 amino acids long. Per the germline V gene, CDR1 is MNHEY and CDR2 is SMNVEV (reference sequence). V dropped 5 bases and J dropped 2; count of bases not matched to a gene: 11. In DNA form, the CDR3 reads TGTGCCAGCAGTCCCCGGGACAGGGGCAGGGTGAACTATGGCTACACCTTC. This codes for CASSPRDRGRVNYGYTF.

The chain uses TRBV7-9 and TRBJ2-3, with D perhaps TRBD1 (5 bases). The CDR3 runs to 13 residues. Germline CDR1 reads SEHNR; CDR2 reads FQNEAQ (reference sequence). V was clipped by 4 bases and J by 1 base, with 6 bases between them. The DNA of the CDR3 is TGTGCCAGCAGCTCGACAGGCACAGATACGCAGTATTTT. Amino acid sequence: CASSSTGTDTQYF. The variable domain in full, completed from reference TRBV7-9 and TRBJ2-3, reads DTGVSQNPRHKITKRGQNVTFRCDPISEHNRLYWYRQTLGQGPEFLTYFQNEAQLEKSRLLSDRFSAERPKGSFSTLEIQRTEQGDSAMYLCASSSTGTDTQYFGPGTRLTVL.

This clone came up many times. The CDR3 DNA follows: TGCGCCAGCAGAGATGCGGGCTTCAGCTCTGGAAACACCATATATTTT. It codes for CASRDAGFSSGNTIYF. The V and J genes are TRBV10-2 and TRBJ1-3; D gene unclear. Deletions cut 6 bases from V and 0 bases from J, with 15 bases between. Per germline, CDR1 WSHSY and CDR2 SAAADI. This CDR3 comprises 16 residues.

The V call is TRBV14, the J call TRBJ1-1, with 7 bases matching TRBD1. CDR3 length equals 13 residues. V was pared by 2 bases and J by 11 bases, with 8 bases of the junction left unmatched. Per germline, CDR1 SGHDN and CDR2 FVKESK. The DNA for the CDR3 is TGTGCCAGCAGCCAAAACAGGGGCGGGAAGGCTTTCTTT. This encodes CASSQNRGGKAFF.

This clone appeared many times. This rearrangement joins TRBV29-1 to TRBJ2-6; perhaps TRBD1 as D (5 bases). The CDR3 is 16 residues long. V was shortened by 4 bases and J by 0 bases, with 13 bases between the two germline ends. Per germline, CDR1 SQVTM and CDR2 ANQGSEA. CDR3 nucleotides: TGCAGCGTTGTGTGGACACCCAGCTCTGGGGCCAACGTCCTGACTTTC. Its translation: CSVVWTPSSGANVLTF. The entire variable domain, with the rest obtained from reference TRBV29-1 and TRBJ2-6, is as follows: SAVISQKPSRDICQRGTSLTIQCQVDSQVTMMFWYRQQPGQSLTLIATANQGSEATYESGFVIDKFPISRPNLTFSTLTVSNMSPEDSSIYLCSVVWTPSSGANVLTFGAGSRLTVL.

This clone was counted a few times. The genes are TRBV29-1 and TRBJ2-1; D is perhaps TRBD2 (6 bases). Germline loops: CDR1 SQVTM, CDR2 ANQGSEA. The CDR3 totals 13 residues. The germline V and J ends were trimmed by 3 bases and 8 bases, with 14 bases remaining between them. The CDR3: CSVEGGIVDEQFF. CDR3 sequence (DNA): TGCAGCGTTGAGGGGGGTATCGTCGATGAGCAGTTCTTC.

This clone was found a few times. This sequence joins TRBV9 and TRBJ2-7, with D unclear. V lost 0 bases, J lost 0 bases, and 10 bases lay in between. This CDR3 comprises 15 residues. CDR1 SGDLS and CDR2 YYNGEE come from the germline V gene. The CDR3 protein is CASSVGSASSYEQYF. The CDR3, as DNA: TGTGCCAGCAGCGTAGGATCCGCGAGCTCCTACGAGCAGTACTTC.

The CDR3 DNA reads TGTGCCAGTAGTACCCAAGCGGGGGGGGTCAATGAGCAGTTCTTC. Translated: CASSTQAGGVNEQFF. This chain connects TRBV19 to TRBJ2-1, with 10 bases matching TRBD2. The CDR3 extends over 15 amino acids. Germline CDR1 reads LNHDA; CDR2 reads SQIVND (reference sequence). V was pared by 4 bases and J by 6 bases, with 6 bases of the junction left unmatched.

This clone was found a few times. The rearrangement joins TRBV5-1 to TRBJ2-7; TRBD1 is a possible D gene (5 bases). This CDR3 has 13 amino acids. The germline CDR1 and CDR2 sequences are SGHRS and YFSETQ. Between the trimmed V and J ends, which lost 2 bases and 6 bases, there was a span of 12 bases. The CDR3 loop reads CASSLRQFSEQYF. CDR3 sequence (DNA): TGCGCCAGCAGCTTAAGACAGTTCAGCGAGCAGTACTTC.

This clone was seen only once. The gene calls are TRBV14 and TRBJ1-2; D might be TRBD1 (5 bases). Trimming shortened V by 4 bases and J by 6 bases, and 12 bases separated the two germline ends. This CDR3 comprises 13 residues. Germline CDR1 and CDR2: SGHDN and FVKESK. In nucleotides, the CDR3 is TGTGCCAGCAGCCTACGGACACAGAATGGCTACACCTTC. Translation gives CASSLRTQNGYTF.

This clone was observed at least ten times. Other DNA sequences in the sample encode the same CDR3. The genes are TRBV6-4 and TRBJ2-2, with D tentatively TRBD1 (6 bases). This CDR3 is built from 14 residues. The V gene's germline CDR1 is MRHNA and CDR2 SNTAGT. Trimming removed 2 bases at V and 2 bases at J, with 6 bases between. CDR3 nucleotide sequence: TGTGCCAGCAGTGACGGGACAAACACCGGGGAGCTGTTTTTT. It yields the protein CASSDGTNTGELFF.

J is TRBJ2-3 and V is TRBV7-6; D tentatively reads TRBD1 or TRBD2 (5 bases each). The CDR3 covers 13 residues. The germline V and J ends were trimmed by 2 bases and 6 bases, with 9 bases remaining between them. Germline CDR1 SGHVS, CDR2 FNYEAQ. The CDR3: CASSLNGADTQYF. As DNA, the CDR3 is TGTGCCAGCAGCTTAAACGGGGCGGATACGCAGTATTTT.